Listed below are T cell receptor beta chains from one sample, sequenced in a study of early T cells in non-severe SARS-CoV-2 infection. Via MiXCR, TCRdb re-called the 5' RACE reads, giving one row per CDR3 protein. This sample carries tens of thousands of distinct CDR3 sequences, roughly an eighth of them seen once, and the ten largest clones take about 4.2%. The material sequenced was whole blood. All receptors come from an adult who was a healthcare worker with PCR-confirmed SARS-CoV-2 infection or an uninfected control (not recorded which). The CDR3 runs from the conserved cysteine through the conserved F or W. A D gene is named only where the DNA matches it firmly. Size tells how often a clone was seen (once, few, many) or the class of an expanded clone, and some rows leave it out.

>TRBV6-1|many|TRBJ2-7|TRBD1
CASKQRGLSYEQYF
TGTGCCAGCAAACAGAGGGGGCTATCCTACGAGCAGTACTTC
>TRBV7-9|NA|TRBJ1-1|TRBD1
CASSLREGANTEAFF
TGTGCCAGCAGCTTGAGGGAGGGGGCAAACACTGAAGCTTTCTTT
>TRBV29-1|few|TRBJ1-2|NA
CSGGGGEGGYTF
TGCAGCGGCGGCGGTGGGGAAGGGGGCTACACCTTC
>TRBV2|many|TRBJ2-3|NA
CASSELVTSTDTQYF
TGTGCCAGCAGTGAACTGGTGACTAGCACAGATACGCAGTATTTT
>TRBV5-1|many|TRBJ2-1|TRBD1
CASSFGGTGPHEQFF
TGCGCCAGCAGCTTTGGGGGGACAGGGCCCCATGAGCAGTTCTTC
>TRBV11-2|few|TRBJ2-7|NA
CASSSGDIPYEQYF
TGTGCCAGCAGCTCTGGGGACATCCCCTACGAGCAGTACTTC
>TRBV5-1|NA|TRBJ2-7|TRBD2
CASSLQLAGDEQYF
TGCGCCAGCAGCTTGCAACTAGCGGGGGACGAGCAGTACTTC
>TRBV21-1|many|TRBJ2-6|NA
CASSTGTAGVGRSGANVLTF
TGTGCCAGCAGTACCGGGACAGCAGGTGTGGGTCGGTCTGGGGCCAACGTCCTGACTTTC
>TRBV6-2/TRBV6-3|many|TRBJ2-1|NA
CASKTLGAGHNEQFF
TGTGCCAGCAAAACCTTAGGGGCTGGCCACAATGAGCAGTTCTTC
>TRBV5-1|many|TRBJ2-1|NA
CASRYSGDEQFF
TGCGCCAGCAGATATTCTGGTGATGAGCAGTTCTTC
>TRBV20-1|NA|TRBJ2-4|NA
CSARDSSGLGNIQYF
TGCAGTGCTAGGGACAGTTCGGGTCTGGGAAACATTCAGTACTTC
>TRBV27|few|TRBJ2-2|NA
CASSGGTNTGELFF
TGTGCCAGCAGCGGGGGTACGAACACCGGGGAGCTGTTTTTT
>TRBV5-1|many|TRBJ1-1|NA
CASSRSGENTEAFF
TGCGCCAGCAGCCGTTCAGGGGAGAACACTGAAGCTTTCTTT
>TRBV3-1|many|TRBJ2-2|NA
CASSQDDPGELFF
TGTGCCAGCAGCCAAGATGACCCCGGGGAGCTGTTTTTT
>TRBV12-3/TRBV12-4|few|TRBJ2-5|NA
CASRTNTGGETQYF
TGTGCCAGCAGAACCAATACAGGAGGGGAGACCCAGTACTTC
>TRBV6-2/TRBV6-3|NA|TRBJ2-3|NA
CATLRFPSHGQNTQYF
TGTGCCACCTTGAGGTTCCCTAGCCACGGCCAGAATACGCAGTATTTT
>TRBV20-1|few|TRBJ2-5|NA
CSAKQYQETQYF
TGCAGTGCTAAGCAGTACCAAGAGACCCAGTACTTC
>TRBV27|many|TRBJ2-7|TRBD2
CASSFSGLVYEQYF
TGTGCCAGCAGTTTTAGCGGACTAGTGTACGAGCAGTACTTC
>TRBV9|NA|TRBJ2-7|TRBD1
CASSGDREVEQYF
TGTGCCAGCAGTGGGGACAGGGAAGTCGAGCAGTACTTC
>TRBV4-1|few|TRBJ2-5|NA
CASSQVAGSEETQYF
TGCGCCAGCAGCCAAGTAGCTGGGTCGGAGGAGACCCAGTACTTC
>TRBV6-6|NA|TRBJ2-7|TRBD2
CAGGEREGSYEQYF
TGTGCCGGCGGGGAGCGGGAGGGCTCCTACGAGCAGTACTTC
>TRBV10-3|few|TRBJ2-7|NA
CAIRRSQSYEQYF
TGTGCCATCAGGAGATCCCAGTCCTACGAGCAGTACTTC
>TRBV20-1|NA|TRBJ2-1|NA
CSARGGARNEQFF
TGCAGTGCTAGAGGGGGGGCTAGAAATGAGCAGTTCTTC
>TRBV25-1|NA|TRBJ1-2|NA
CASSRAGGDGYTF
TGTGCCAGCAGCAGGGCCGGGGGTGATGGCTACACCTTC
>TRBV19|few|TRBJ1-5|TRBD1
CASSPTGGLQHF
TGTGCCAGTAGTCCCACAGGGGGATTACAGCATTTT
>TRBV14|many|TRBJ2-3|TRBD1
CASSLTTGRTDTQYF
TGTGCCAGCAGCCTCACGACAGGGAGAACAGATACGCAGTATTTT
>TRBV27|few|TRBJ2-7|NA
CASSSLLAPYEQYF
TGTGCCAGCAGCTCCCTACTTGCGCCCTACGAGCAGTACTTC
>TRBV5-4|many|TRBJ2-3|TRBD2
CASSRGGYTDTQYF
TGTGCCAGCAGCCGCGGGGGGTACACAGATACGCAGTATTTT
>TRBV28|many|TRBJ1-2|NA
CASCPRGISNYGYTF
TGTGCCAGCTGCCCACGGGGTATCTCTAACTATGGCTACACCTTC
>TRBV15|few|TRBJ2-1|NA
CATSREKQGSSSFF
TGTGCCACCAGCAGAGAGAAACAGGGCTCGTCGAGTTTCTTC
>TRBV6-1|NA|TRBJ2-3|TRBD2
CASSGLAGGADTQYF
TGTGCCAGCAGTGGACTAGCGGGAGGAGCAGATACGCAGTATTTT
>TRBV5-1|few|TRBJ2-5|TRBD1
CASSLGTGVGETQYF
TGCGCCAGCAGCTTGGGAACAGGGGTGGGAGAGACCCAGTACTTC
>TRBV6-5|NA|TRBJ2-7|TRBD1
CASSPDRGAGYEQYF
TGTGCCAGCAGCCCCGACAGGGGTGCGGGCTACGAGCAGTACTTC
>TRBV20-1|few|TRBJ1-2|NA
CSARGEGGYTF
TGCAGTGCTAGAGGAGAGGGTGGCTACACCTTC
>TRBV28|NA|TRBJ2-1|NA
CASSFPGYNEQFF
TGTGCCAGCAGTTTCCCAGGGTACAATGAGCAGTTCTTC
>TRBV27|NA|TRBJ1-5|NA
CASSLLWGYQPQHF
TGTGCCAGCAGTTTATTATGGGGATACCAGCCCCAGCATTTT
>TRBV20-1|NA|TRBJ2-7|NA
CSARGNTYEQYF
TGCAGTGCTAGAGGGAACACCTACGAGCAGTACTTC
>TRBV7-9|many|TRBJ2-7|NA
CASAEPGAKNEQYF
TGTGCCAGCGCTGAGCCAGGGGCGAAAAACGAGCAGTACTTC
>TRBV12-3/TRBV12-4|NA|TRBJ2-7|TRBD2
CASSLGSGTTYEQYF
TGTGCCAGCAGTTTAGGTTCCGGGACTACCTACGAGCAGTACTTC
>TRBV11-1|few|TRBJ2-5|NA
CASSQGGGNQETQYF
TGTGCCAGCAGCCAGGGGGGGGGCAACCAAGAGACCCAGTACTTC
>TRBV28|few|TRBJ2-1|TRBD2
CASSSAGVSYNEQFF
TGTGCCAGCAGTTCAGCGGGAGTAAGCTACAATGAGCAGTTCTTC
>TRBV7-2|few|TRBJ2-5|TRBD2
CASSLASGRGGWGTQYF
TGTGCCAGCAGCTTAGCTAGCGGGAGAGGGGGATGGGGGACCCAGTACTTC
>TRBV7-9|NA|TRBJ2-2|NA
CASSLGTGRSNTGELFF
TGTGCCAGCAGCTTGGGTACAGGGAGATCTAACACCGGGGAGCTGTTTTTT
>TRBV11-2|few|TRBJ2-1|NA
CASSLAAGTVYSYNEQFF
TGTGCCAGCAGCTTAGCAGCGGGGACAGTATACTCCTACAATGAGCAGTTCTTC
>TRBV6-5|many|TRBJ2-7|TRBD1
CASYRGTGEQYF
TGTGCCAGTTACAGGGGTACTGGCGAGCAGTACTTC
>TRBV11-1|many|TRBJ2-6|TRBD1
CASSLGTGSKILTF
TGTGCCAGCAGCTTAGGGACAGGGTCAAAGATCCTGACTTTC
>TRBV6-6|many|TRBJ1-6|NA
CASQRGGSGSPLHF
TGTGCCAGCCAACGCGGGGGGTCGGGGTCACCCCTCCACTTT
>TRBV9|many|TRBJ2-2|TRBD1
CASSVDRGAGELFF
TGTGCCAGCAGCGTCGACAGGGGCGCCGGGGAGCTGTTTTTT
>TRBV2|NA|TRBJ2-3|NA
CASVTGETDTQYF
TGTGCCAGCGTTACGGGAGAAACAGATACGCAGTATTTT
>TRBV9|NA|TRBJ2-7|NA
CASSPRLAPYEQYF
TGTGCCAGCAGCCCCCGACTGGCCCCCTACGAGCAGTACTTC
>TRBV12-3/TRBV12-4|NA|TRBJ1-2|NA
CASSRFTANYGYTF
TGTGCCAGCAGTCGATTTACAGCTAACTATGGCTACACCTTC
>TRBV5-1|many|TRBJ2-5|NA
CASSLANREGETQYF
TGCGCCAGCAGCTTGGCCAACAGGGAGGGAGAGACCCAGTACTTC
>TRBV7-3|many|TRBJ2-7|NA
CASSPYLSNEQYF
TGTGCCAGCAGCCCCTATTTAAGCAACGAGCAGTACTTC
>TRBV27|many|TRBJ2-1|NA
CASRSVGGGLDEQFF
TGTGCCAGCAGGAGTGTGGGGGGGGGCCTTGATGAGCAGTTCTTC